This T cell receptor beta chain appears in the sequencing data of a study of T cell clonality in common variable immunodeficiency. Clones were read by immunoSEQ multiplex PCR, and TCRdb kept only the in-frame ones, dropping some. The sample presents 40,000 to 60,000 clones, none singletons. The CDR3 extends over 14 amino acids. Germline CDR1 SGHTA, CDR2 FQGNSA. Most patients and controls had Caucasian heritage. This clone was picked up a small number of times. The CDR3 is cut off 3 residues early in the read; its end comes from the germline J gene. The chain has TRBV7-2 and TRBJ2-4; the D is unclear. This sequence was found in a person between 18 and 75 years old in good health. The sample consisted of peripheral blood mononuclear cells. CDR3 bases read: TGTGCCAGCAGCTTAGGGCACTTTAACTATGGT. Translating gives CASSLGHFNYG. The entire CDR3 protein reads CASSLGHFNYGQYF.